This T cell receptor beta chain originates from a study of blood T cell repertoires in COVID-19. Study information: COVID-19 samples from acute and convalescent phases originated in the United States, Italy and Spain. The analysed material was cDNA or gDNA that came from T cells, B-cell-depleted T cells, or PBMCs.

Authors' data handling: Reference gene primer amplification gave nucleated cell count estimates. TCRdb's copy holds only in-frame clones and misses some; the assay was immunoSEQ multiplex PCR. V and J calls and clone size are given by that table; D and trimming were obtained from the DNA. The table has 20,000 to 25,000 clones, around 90% seen once; the top ten hold approximately 29%. The V gene's germline CDR1 is SGHTA and CDR2 FQGTGA. The CDR3 sequence is 15 residues long. Trimming removed 5 bases from V and 3 bases from J; junction bases left unmatched: 5. The sequenced sample was peripheral blood. The receptor's source is a woman in her 70s with active COVID-19. The chain links TRBV7-3 to TRBJ2-3; 10 bases fit TRBD1. The CDR3 nucleotides read TGTGCCAGCAGCCAAGACAGGGGGCAGACAGATACGCAGTATTTT. Amino acids: CASSQDRGQTDTQYF.